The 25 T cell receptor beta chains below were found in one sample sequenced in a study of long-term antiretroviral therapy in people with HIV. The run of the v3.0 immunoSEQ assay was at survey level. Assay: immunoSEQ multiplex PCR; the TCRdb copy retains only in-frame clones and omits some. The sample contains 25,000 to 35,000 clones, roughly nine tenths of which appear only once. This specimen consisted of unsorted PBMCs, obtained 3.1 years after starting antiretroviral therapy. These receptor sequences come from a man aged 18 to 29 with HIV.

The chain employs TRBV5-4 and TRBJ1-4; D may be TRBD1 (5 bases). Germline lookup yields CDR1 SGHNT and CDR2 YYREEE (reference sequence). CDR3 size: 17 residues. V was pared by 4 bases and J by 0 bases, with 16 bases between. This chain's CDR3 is CASSSRQSSTTNEKLFF. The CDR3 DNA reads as TGTGCCAGCAGCAGCAGACAGAGTTCAACAACTAATGAAAAACTGTTTTTT.

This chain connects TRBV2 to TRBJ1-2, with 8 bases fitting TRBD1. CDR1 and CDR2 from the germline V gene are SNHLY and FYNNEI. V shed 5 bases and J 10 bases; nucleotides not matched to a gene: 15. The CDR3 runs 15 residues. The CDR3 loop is CASSTTSGTGDPYTF. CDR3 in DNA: TGTGCCAGCAGTACCACCTCCGGGACAGGTGATCCCTACACCTTC.

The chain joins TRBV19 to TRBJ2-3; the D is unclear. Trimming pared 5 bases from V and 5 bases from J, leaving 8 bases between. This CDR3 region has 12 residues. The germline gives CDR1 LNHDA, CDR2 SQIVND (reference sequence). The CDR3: CASSVAVDTQYF. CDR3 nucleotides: TGTGCCAGTAGTGTCGCCGTAGATACGCAGTATTTT. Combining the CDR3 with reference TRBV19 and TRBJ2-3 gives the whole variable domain DGGITQSPKYLFRKEGQNVTLSCEQNLNHDAMYWYRQDPGQGLRLIYYSQIVNDFQKGDIAEGYSVSREKKESFPLTVTSAQKNPTAFYLCASSVAVDTQYFGPGTRLTVL.

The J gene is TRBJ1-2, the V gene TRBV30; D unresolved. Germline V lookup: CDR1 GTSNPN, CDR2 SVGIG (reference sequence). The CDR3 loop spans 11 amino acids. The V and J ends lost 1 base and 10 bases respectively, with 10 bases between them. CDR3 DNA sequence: TGTGCCTGGAGTGCACGGGCGGACTACACCTTC. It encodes CAWSARADYTF.

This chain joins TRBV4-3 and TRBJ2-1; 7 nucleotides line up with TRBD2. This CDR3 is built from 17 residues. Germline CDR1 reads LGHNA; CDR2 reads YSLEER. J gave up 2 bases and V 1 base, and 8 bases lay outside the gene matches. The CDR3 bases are TGCGCCAGCAGCCAAGGAAATAGCGGGTCAGCCTACAATGAGCAGTTCTTC. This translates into CASSQGNSGSAYNEQFF.

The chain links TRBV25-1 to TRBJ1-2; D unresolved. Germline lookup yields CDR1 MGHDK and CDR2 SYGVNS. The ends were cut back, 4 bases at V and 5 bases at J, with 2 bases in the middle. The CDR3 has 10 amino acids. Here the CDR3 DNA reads TGTGCCAGCAGTGCTTATGGCTACACCTTC. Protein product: CASSAYGYTF.

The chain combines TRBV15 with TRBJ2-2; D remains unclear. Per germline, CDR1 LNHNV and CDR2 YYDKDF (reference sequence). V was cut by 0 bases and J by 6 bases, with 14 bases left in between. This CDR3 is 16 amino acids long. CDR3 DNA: TGTGCCACCAGCAGAGATCCCCAGTCGTGGGCCGGGGAGCTGTTTTTT. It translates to CATSRDPQSWAGELFF.

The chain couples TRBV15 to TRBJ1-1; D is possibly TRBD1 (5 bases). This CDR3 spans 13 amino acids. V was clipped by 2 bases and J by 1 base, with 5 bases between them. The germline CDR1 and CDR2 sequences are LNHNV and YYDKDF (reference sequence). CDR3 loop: CATSRRGNTEAFF. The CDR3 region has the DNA TGTGCCACCAGCAGAAGGGGGAACACTGAAGCTTTCTTT.

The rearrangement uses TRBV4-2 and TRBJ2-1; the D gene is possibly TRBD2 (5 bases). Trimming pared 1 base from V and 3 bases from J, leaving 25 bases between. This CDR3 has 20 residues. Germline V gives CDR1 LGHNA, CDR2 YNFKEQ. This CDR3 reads CASSQAPGVGRNHYYNEQFF. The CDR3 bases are TGTGCCAGCAGCCAAGCCCCCGGGGTTGGACGGAACCACTACTACAATGAGCAGTTCTTC.

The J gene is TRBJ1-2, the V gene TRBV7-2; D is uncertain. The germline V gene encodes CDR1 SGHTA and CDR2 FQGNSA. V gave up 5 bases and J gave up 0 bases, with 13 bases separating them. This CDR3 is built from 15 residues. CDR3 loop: CASSVDLLANYGYTF. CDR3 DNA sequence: TGTGCCAGCAGCGTGGACCTTCTTGCTAACTATGGCTACACCTTC.

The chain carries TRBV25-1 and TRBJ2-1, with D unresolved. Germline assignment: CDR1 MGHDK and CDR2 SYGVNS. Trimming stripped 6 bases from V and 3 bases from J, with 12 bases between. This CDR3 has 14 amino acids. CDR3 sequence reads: CASSTGSYYNEQFF. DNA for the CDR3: TGTGCCAGCAGCACGGGCTCATACTACAATGAGCAGTTCTTC.

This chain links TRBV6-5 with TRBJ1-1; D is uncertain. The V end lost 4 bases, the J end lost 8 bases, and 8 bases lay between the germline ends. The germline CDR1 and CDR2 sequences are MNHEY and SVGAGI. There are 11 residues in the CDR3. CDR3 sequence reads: CASSFDSEAFF. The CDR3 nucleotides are TGTGCCAGCAGTTTTGACTCCGAAGCTTTCTTT.

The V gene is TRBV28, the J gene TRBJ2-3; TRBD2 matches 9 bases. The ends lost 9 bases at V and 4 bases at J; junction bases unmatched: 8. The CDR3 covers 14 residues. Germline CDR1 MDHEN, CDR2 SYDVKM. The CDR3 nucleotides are TGTGCCAGTCAAGTAGCGGGGGCCTCAGATACGCAGTATTTT. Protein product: CASQVAGASDTQYF.

The CDR3: CASSVSGRRSEQYF. The CDR3 nucleotides are TGCGCCAGCAGCGTTAGCGGGAGGCGGAGCGAGCAGTACTTC. The chain employs TRBV5-1 and TRBJ2-7; TRBD2 agrees at 10 bases. V shed 4 bases, J shed 6 bases, and the junction held 7 bases outside the gene matches. The CDR3 consists of 14 residues. The germline V gene has CDR1 SGHRS and CDR2 YFSETQ.

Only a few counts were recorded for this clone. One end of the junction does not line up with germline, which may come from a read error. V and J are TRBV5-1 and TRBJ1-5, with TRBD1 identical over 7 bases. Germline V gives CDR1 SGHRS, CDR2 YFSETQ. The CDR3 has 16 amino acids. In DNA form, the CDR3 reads TGCGCCAGCAGCTTGTCAGGGGACAGTCGAACATCAGCCCCAGCATTT. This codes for CASSLSGDSRTSAPAF.

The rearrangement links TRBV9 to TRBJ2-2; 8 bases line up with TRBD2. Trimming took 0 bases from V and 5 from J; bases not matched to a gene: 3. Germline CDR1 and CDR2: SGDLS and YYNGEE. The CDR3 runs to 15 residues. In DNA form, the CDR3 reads TGTGCCAGCAGCGTAGGGGCTAGCGGGACCGGGGAGCTGTTTTTT. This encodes CASSVGASGTGELFF.

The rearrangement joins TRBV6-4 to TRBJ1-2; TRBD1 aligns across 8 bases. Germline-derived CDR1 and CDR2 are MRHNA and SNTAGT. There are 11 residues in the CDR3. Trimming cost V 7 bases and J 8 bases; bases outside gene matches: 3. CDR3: CASTRDRGYTF. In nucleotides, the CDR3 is TGTGCCAGCACCCGGGACAGGGGCTACACCTTC.

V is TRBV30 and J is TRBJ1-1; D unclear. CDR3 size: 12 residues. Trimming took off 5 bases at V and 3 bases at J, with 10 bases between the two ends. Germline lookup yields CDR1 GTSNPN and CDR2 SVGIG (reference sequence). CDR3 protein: CAWDSGDTEAFF. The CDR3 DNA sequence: TGTGCCTGGGACTCAGGAGACACTGAAGCTTTCTTT.

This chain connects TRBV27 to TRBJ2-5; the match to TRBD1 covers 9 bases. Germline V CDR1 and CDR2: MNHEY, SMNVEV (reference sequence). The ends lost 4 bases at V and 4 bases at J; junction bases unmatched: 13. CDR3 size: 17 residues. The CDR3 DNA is TGTGCCAGCAGTTCGACTTACAGGGGGCTAGTCCCAGAGACCCAGTACTTC. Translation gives CASSSTYRGLVPETQYF.

The CDR3 sequence is CASSQVSASSYNEQFF. CDR3 bases: TGCGCCAGCAGCCAAGTATCAGCGAGCTCCTACAATGAGCAGTTCTTC. The genes are TRBV4-1 and TRBJ2-1; the D is unclear. The CDR3 sequence is 16 residues long. The V gene lost 1 base and the J gene lost 0 bases, with 10 bases spanning the gap. CDR1 and CDR2 (germline): MGHRA, YSYEKL.

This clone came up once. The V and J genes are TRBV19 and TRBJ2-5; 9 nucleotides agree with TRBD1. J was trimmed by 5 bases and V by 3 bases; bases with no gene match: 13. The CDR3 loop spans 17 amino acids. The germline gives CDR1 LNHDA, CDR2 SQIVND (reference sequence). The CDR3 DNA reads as TGTGCCAGTAGTATCCTACCCCCGGGACAGGGAGTGGAGACCCAGTACTTC. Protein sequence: CASSILPPGQGVETQYF.

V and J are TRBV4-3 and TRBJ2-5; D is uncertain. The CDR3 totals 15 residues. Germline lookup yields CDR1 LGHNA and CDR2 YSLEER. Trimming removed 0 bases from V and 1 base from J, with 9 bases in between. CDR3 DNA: TGCGCCAGCAGCCAAGAGAGGAGACCCCAAGAGACCCAGTACTTC. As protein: CASSQERRPQETQYF.

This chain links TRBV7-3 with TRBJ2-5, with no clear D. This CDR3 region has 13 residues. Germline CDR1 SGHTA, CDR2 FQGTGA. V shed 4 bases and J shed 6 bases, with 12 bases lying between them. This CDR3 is CASSSTGVKTQYF. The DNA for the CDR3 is TGTGCCAGCAGCTCCACTGGGGTAAAGACCCAGTACTTC.

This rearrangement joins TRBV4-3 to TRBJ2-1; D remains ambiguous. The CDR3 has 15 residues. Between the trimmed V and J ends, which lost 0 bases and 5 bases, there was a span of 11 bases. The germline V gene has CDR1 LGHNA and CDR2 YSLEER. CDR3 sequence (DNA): TGCGCCAGCAGCCAAGATGGGTTGGCAGACAATGAGCAGTTCTTC. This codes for CASSQDGLADNEQFF.

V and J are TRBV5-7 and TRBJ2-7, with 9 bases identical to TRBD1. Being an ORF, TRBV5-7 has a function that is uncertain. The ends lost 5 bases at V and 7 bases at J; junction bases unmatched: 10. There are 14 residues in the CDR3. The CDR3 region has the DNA TGTGCCAGCAGTAGAAAAAAGACAGGGGGTGAGCAGTACTTC. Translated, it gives CASSRKKTGGEQYF.